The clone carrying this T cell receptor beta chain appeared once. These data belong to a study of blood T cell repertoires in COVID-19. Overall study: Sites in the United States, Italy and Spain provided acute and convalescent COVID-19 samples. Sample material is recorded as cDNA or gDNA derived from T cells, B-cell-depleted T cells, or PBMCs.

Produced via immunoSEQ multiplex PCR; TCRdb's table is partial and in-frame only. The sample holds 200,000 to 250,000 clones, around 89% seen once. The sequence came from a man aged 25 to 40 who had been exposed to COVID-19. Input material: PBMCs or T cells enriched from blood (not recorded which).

The CDR3 spells CSAKQVREADTQYF. The CDR3 nucleotides read TGCAGCGCTAAACAGGTTCGAGAGGCAGATACGCAGTATTTT. The chain carries TRBV29-1 and TRBJ2-3; D might be TRBD1 (5 bases). CDR1 and CDR2 from the germline V gene are SQVTM and ANQGSEA. The CDR3 is made up of 14 amino acids. Deletions cut 7 bases from V and 4 bases from J, with 18 bases between.